This record concerns one T cell receptor (beta chain) sequence. Antigen: not known. The data originate from a study of cytomegalovirus exposure and HLA in healthy donors. PCR involved 60 Vbeta and 13 Jbeta primers. Here immunoSEQ multiplex PCR was the method, and the copy in TCRdb shows in-frame clones only, minus some. The sample holds about 140,000 clones, roughly 74% seen once. Study findings and constraints: Cytomegalovirus association was assigned to more than 150 TCR beta chains. A later analysis linked roughly 17,000 TCR beta sequences to HLA alleles at 0.05 false discovery rate. Common viral pathogens seemed to be connected with several of the most significant clusters, according to a later analysis.

The donors, nominally healthy at sampling, likely had unrecorded immune exposures. CDR3 size: 15 residues. V dropped 5 bases and J dropped 4; count of bases not matched to a gene: 8. Germline V gene data show CDR1 as SGHTA and CDR2 as FQGTGA. The clonotype was recovered from a man aged 18 to 35 in good health and CMV-seropositive. The source material was PBMCs. The chain is built from TRBV7-3 and TRBJ2-1; 7 bases fit TRBD2. DNA for the CDR3: TGTGCCAGCAGCAGGGCCGGGACTACTTACAATGAGCAGTTCTTC. Translating gives CASSRAGTTYNEQFF.